This section outlines one TCR beta chain sequence together with its context. No antigen is known for it. Assay: immunoSEQ multiplex PCR; the TCRdb copy retains only in-frame clones and omits some. Of under 150,000 clones listed, over 85% are singletons. The data stem from a study of graft-versus-host responses after intestinal transplantation. Study conclusions and caveats: There were GvH clones found in recipient marrow, and some of them appeared first in ileum or blood.

J gave up 4 bases and V 3 bases, and 0 bases lay outside the gene matches. This CDR3 region has 14 residues. Germline assignment: CDR1 SNHLY and CDR2 FYNNEI. The genes are TRBV2 and TRBJ1-5, with 10 bases lining up with TRBD1. The sequence was obtained from a human donor who received an intestinal transplant. The specimen comprised unstimulated CD4+ T cells sorted from spleen or lymph node cells, sampled before intestinal transplant. CDR3 coding DNA: TGTGCCAGCAGTGAGGGACAGGGGAATCAGCCCCAGCATTTT. Its translation: CASSEGQGNQPQHF.